These 9 T cell receptor beta chains share one sample of origin, sequenced in a study of CD8+CD57+ T cells in acquired aplastic anemia. CDR3 and TCR beta VDJ profiling relied on a genomic DNA template. TCRdb independently ran MiXCR on the reads; one entry per CDR3 protein. The sample records approximately 270,000 distinct CDR3 sequences, 55% to 65% being singletons. Sequenced material: sorted CD4+, CD8+, or CD8+CD57+ T cells (not recorded which) from PBMCs. The receptors originated from a human donor with severe aplastic anemia or a healthy control (not recorded which).

Concerning this clonotype: This may come from a read error, since a much larger clone is one base off. The chain employs TRBV12-3 or TRBV12-4 and TRBJ1-3; tentative D call: TRBD1 (5 bases). This CDR3 is built from 15 residues. The V and J ends lost 7 bases and 0 bases respectively, with 13 bases between them. The chain's CDR3 is CASTPTGFSGNTIYF. The DNA of the CDR3 is TGTGCCAGCACCCCCACAGGCTTCTCTGGAAACACCATATATTTT.

This clonotype was counted ten times or more. The genes are TRBV7-9 and TRBJ1-4; D gene ambiguous. The length of the CDR3 is 12 residues. Germline CDR1 reads SEHNR; CDR2 reads FQNEAQ (reference sequence). Trimming stripped 1 base from V and 7 bases from J, with 4 bases between. Here the CDR3 reads CASSLDFEKLFF. The CDR3 DNA is TGTGCCAGCAGCTTAGACTTTGAAAAACTGTTTTTT.

This chain connects TRBV20-1 to TRBJ2-7; the D is unclear. CDR3 size: 18 residues. Germline-derived CDR1 and CDR2 are DFQATT and SNEGSKA (reference sequence). Trimming shortened V by 5 bases and J by 2 bases, and 28 bases separated the two germline ends. CDR3 bases: TGCAGTGCTGGGCCCCGGGTTAGGCAGGCCTTCCTTCCCTACGAGCAGTACTTC. Encoded protein: CSAGPRVRQAFLPYEQYF.

This chain connects TRBV4-1 to TRBJ1-1; D is unclear. With 0 bases removed from V and 3 bases from J, the gap between germline ends came to 11 bases. From germline, CDR1 is MGHRA and CDR2 YSYEKL. The CDR3 runs to 15 residues. The CDR3 loop reads CASSQDDGRYTEAFF. The DNA of the CDR3 is TGCGCCAGCAGCCAAGATGATGGTCGATACACTGAAGCTTTCTTT.

V is TRBV20-1 and J is TRBJ1-1; no clear D gene. In germline, CDR1 is DFQATT, CDR2 SNEGSKA (reference sequence). This CDR3 has 11 residues. CDR3 in DNA: TGCACCCGTAACAGGAACACTGAAGCTTTCTTT. This translates into CTRNRNTEAFF.

A word on this clonotype: It may be a read error: a sequence one base away is much more abundant. This CDR3 is missing its conserved last phenylalanine or tryptophan, likely due to a read error. V and J are TRBV6-2 or TRBV6-3 and TRBJ1-5; a weak D match, TRBD1 (5 bases). Germline V gene sequence: CDR1 MNHEY, CDR2 SVGEGT. The CDR3 is 15 residues long. The ends were cut back, 10 bases at V and 0 bases at J, with 16 bases in the middle. In DNA form, the CDR3 reads TGTGCCACAATCCGGGACGGCGATAGCAATCAGCCCCAGCATCTT. It is translated as CATIRDGDSNQPQHL.

On this clonotype: Compared with germline, one end of the junction differs, possibly owing to a read error. The J gene is TRBJ1-4, the V gene TRBV24-1, with D perhaps TRBD1 (5 bases). This CDR3 region has 13 residues. Germline V gene lookup returns CDR1 KGHDR and CDR2 SFDVKD. The CDR3 spells CACSGLRGEKLLF. CDR3 DNA sequence: TGTGCCTGTTCGGGTCTTAGAGGGGAAAAACTGCTTTTT.

This clonotype was counted a few times. The chain uses TRBV9 and TRBJ2-3; TRBD2 agrees at 10 bases. The CDR3 is 16 amino acids. V lost 0 bases to trimming and J lost 7 bases; unmatched junction nucleotides: 8. Germline V gives CDR1 SGDLS, CDR2 YYNGEE. The chain's CDR3 is CASSVVSSGSGNTQYF. The CDR3 nucleotides are TGTGCCAGCAGCGTAGTTTCTAGCGGGAGTGGGAATACGCAGTATTTT.

This clonotype was seen ten or more times. The rearrangement joins TRBV27 to TRBJ1-2; maybe TRBD1 (6 bases). Per germline, CDR1 MNHEY and CDR2 SMNVEV (reference sequence). The V gene lost 4 bases and the J gene lost 0 bases, with 15 bases spanning the gap. This CDR3 spans 16 amino acids. The CDR3: CASSSPRTEANYGYTF. CDR3 coding DNA: TGTGCCAGCAGTTCCCCTAGGACAGAAGCTAACTATGGCTACACCTTC.